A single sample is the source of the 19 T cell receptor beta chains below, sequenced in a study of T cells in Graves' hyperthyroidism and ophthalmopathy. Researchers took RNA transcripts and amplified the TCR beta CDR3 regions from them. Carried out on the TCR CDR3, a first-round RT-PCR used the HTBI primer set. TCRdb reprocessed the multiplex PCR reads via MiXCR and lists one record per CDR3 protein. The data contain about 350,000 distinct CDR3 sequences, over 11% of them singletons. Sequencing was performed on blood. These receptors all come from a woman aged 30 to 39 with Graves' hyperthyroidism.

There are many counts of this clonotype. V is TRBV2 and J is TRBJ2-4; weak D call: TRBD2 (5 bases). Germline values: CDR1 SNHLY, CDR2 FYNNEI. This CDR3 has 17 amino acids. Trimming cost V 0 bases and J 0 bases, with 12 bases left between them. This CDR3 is CASSEAQADLAKNIQYF. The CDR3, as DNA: TGTGCCAGCAGTGAAGCGCAAGCGGACCTAGCCAAAAACATTCAGTACTTC.

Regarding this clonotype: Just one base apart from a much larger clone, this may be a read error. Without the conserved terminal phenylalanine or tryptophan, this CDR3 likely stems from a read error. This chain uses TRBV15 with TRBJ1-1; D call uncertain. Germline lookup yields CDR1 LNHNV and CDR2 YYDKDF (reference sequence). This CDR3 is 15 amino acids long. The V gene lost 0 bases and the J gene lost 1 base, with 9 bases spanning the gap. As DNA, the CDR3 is TGTGCCACCAGCAGAGATCTGGACCCGAACACTGAAGCTTTCCTT. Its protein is CATSRDLDPNTEAFL.

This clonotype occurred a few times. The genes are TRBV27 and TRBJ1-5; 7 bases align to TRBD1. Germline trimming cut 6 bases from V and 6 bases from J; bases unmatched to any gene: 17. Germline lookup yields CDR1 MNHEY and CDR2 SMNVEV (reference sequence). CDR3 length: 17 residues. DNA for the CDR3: TGTGCCAGCAGCCGCCATGCCCAGACAGGGTACAGTCAGCCCCAGCATTTT. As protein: CASSRHAQTGYSQPQHF.

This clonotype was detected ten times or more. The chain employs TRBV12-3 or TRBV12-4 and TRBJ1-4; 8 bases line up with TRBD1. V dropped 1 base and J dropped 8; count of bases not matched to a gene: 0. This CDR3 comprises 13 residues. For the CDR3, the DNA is TGTGCCAGCAGTTTAGGACAGGGGGAAAAACTGTTTTTT. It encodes CASSLGQGEKLFF.

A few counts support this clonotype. CDR3 protein: CASSGSLNEQYF. CDR3 in DNA: TGTGCCAGCAGCGGGAGTCTAAACGAGCAGTACTTC. The gene calls are TRBV9 and TRBJ2-7; D remains ambiguous. The germline V gene has CDR1 SGDLS and CDR2 YYNGEE. CDR3 size: 12 residues. V was pared by 3 bases and J by 5 bases, with 9 bases between. Filled out from reference TRBV9 and TRBJ2-7, the complete variable domain reads DSGVTQTPKHLITATGQRVTLRCSPRSGDLSVYWYQQSLDQGLQFLIQYYNGEERAKGNILERFSAQQFPDLHSELNLSSLELGDSALYFCASSGSLNEQYFGPGTRLTVT.

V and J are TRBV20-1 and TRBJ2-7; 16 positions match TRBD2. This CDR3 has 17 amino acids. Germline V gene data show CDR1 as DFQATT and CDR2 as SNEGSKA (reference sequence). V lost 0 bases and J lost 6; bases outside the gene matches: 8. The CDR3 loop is CSARDSGTSGRAGEQYF. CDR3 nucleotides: TGCAGTGCTAGAGATTCTGGGACTAGCGGGAGGGCTGGCGAGCAGTACTTC.

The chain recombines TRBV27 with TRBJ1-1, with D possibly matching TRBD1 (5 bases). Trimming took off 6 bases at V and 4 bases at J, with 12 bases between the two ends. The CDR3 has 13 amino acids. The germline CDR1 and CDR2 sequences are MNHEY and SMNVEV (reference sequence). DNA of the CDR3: TGTGCCAGCAGAGCCTCGGGGGGCACTGAAGCTTTCTTT. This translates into CASRASGGTEAFF.

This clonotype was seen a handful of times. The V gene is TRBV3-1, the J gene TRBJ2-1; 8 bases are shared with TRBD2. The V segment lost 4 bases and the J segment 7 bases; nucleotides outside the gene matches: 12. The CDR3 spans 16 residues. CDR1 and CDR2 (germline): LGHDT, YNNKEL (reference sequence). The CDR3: CASSRYREREFNEQFF. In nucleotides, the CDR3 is TGTGCCAGCAGCCGGTACCGAGAGCGGGAGTTTAATGAGCAGTTCTTC.

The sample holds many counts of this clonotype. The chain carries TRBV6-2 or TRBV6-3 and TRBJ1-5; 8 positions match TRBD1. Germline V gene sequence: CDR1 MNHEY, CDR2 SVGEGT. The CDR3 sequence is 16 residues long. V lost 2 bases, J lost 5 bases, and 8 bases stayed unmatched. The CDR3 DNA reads TGTGCCAGCAGTTACGAGACAGGGGACCTCGATCAGCCCCAGCATTTT. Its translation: CASSYETGDLDQPQHF.

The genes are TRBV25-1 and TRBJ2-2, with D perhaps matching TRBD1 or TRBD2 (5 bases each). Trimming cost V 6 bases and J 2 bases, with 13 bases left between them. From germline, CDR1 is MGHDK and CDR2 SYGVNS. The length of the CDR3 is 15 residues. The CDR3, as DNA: TGTGCCAGCAGACGACCGGGACGCAACACCGGGGAGCTGTTTTTT. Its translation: CASRRPGRNTGELFF. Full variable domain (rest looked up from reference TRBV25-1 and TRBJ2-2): EADIYQTPRYLVIGTGKKITLECSQTMGHDKMYWYQQDPGMELHLIHYSYGVNSTEKGDLSSESTVSRIRTEHFPLTLESARPSHTSQYLCASRRPGRNTGELFFGEGSRLTVL.

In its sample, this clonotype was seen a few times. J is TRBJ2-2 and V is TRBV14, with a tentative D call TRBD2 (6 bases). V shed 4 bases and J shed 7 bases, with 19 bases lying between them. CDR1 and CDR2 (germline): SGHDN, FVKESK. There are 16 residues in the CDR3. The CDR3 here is CASSPFSGVRGGELFF. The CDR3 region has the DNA TGTGCCAGCAGCCCCTTCTCCGGAGTGCGGGGCGGGGAGCTGTTTTTT.

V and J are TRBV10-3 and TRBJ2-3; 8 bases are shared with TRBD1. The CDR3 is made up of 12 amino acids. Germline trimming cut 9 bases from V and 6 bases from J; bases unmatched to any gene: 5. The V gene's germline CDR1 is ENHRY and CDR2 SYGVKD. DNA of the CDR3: TGTGCCATTGGGACAGGAGACGATACGCAGTATTTT. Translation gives CAIGTGDDTQYF.

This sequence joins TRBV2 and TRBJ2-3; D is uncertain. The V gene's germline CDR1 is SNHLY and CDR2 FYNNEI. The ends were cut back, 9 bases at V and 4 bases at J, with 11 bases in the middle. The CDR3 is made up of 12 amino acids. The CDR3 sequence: CASKLSSDTQYF. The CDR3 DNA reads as TGTGCCAGTAAGCTTTCTTCAGATACGCAGTATTTT. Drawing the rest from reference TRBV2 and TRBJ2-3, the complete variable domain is EPEVTQTPSHQVTQMGQEVILRCVPISNHLYFYWYRQILGQKVEFLVSFYNNEISEKSEIFDDQFSVERPDGSNFTLKIRSTKLEDSAMYFCASKLSSDTQYFGPGTRLTVL.

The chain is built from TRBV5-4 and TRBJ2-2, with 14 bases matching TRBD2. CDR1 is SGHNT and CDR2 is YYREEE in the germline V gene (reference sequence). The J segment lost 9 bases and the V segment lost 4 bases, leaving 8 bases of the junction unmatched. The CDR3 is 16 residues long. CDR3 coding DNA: TGTGCCAGCAGCCGCCTGGGACTAGCGGGGGCTAGGGAGCTGTTTTTT. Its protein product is CASSRLGLAGARELFF.

In nucleotides, the CDR3 is TGTGCCAGCAGTCCTACAGGGTACGTCTACGAGCAGTACTTC. Its protein is CASSPTGYVYEQYF. The V and J genes are TRBV27 and TRBJ2-7; tentative D call: TRBD1 (6 bases). The CDR3 loop spans 14 amino acids. Trimming removed 5 bases at V and 3 bases at J, with 14 bases between. The V gene's germline CDR1 is MNHEY and CDR2 SMNVEV (reference sequence).

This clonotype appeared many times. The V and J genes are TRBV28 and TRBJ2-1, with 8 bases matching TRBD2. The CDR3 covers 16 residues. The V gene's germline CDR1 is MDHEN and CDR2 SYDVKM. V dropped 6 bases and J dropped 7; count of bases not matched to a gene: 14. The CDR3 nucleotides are TGTGCCAGCAGCCAAACACCGGGACTAGTAGGTAATGAGCAGTTCTTC. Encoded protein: CASSQTPGLVGNEQFF.

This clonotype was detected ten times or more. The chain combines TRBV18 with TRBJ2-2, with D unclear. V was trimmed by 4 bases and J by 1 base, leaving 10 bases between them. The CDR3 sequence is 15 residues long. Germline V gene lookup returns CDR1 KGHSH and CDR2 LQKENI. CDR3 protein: CASSLGRMNTGELFF. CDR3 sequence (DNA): TGTGCCAGCTCACTCGGCCGTATGAACACCGGGGAGCTGTTTTTT.

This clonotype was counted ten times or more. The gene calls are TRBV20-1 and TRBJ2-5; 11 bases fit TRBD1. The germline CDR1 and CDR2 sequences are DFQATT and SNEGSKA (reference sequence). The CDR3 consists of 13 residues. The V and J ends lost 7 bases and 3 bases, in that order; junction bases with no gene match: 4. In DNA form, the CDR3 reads TGCAGTGTCCAGGGACAGGGGGAAGAGACCCAGTACTTC. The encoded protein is CSVQGQGEETQYF.

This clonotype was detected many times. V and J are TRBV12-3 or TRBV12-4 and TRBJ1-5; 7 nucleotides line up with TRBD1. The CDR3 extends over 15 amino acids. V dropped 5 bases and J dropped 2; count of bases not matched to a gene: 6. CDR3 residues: CASSADRVGNQPQHF. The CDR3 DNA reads TGTGCCAGCAGTGCAGACAGGGTGGGCAATCAGCCCCAGCATTTT.